The 31 T cell receptor beta chains listed next were all sequenced from one sample in a study of blood T cells in healthy people across ages. Next came a second PCR, run for roughly 7 to 12 cycles, which used a sample-barcoded 5' primer along with a J-beta primer mix. TCRdb processed the 5' RACE reads anew with MiXCR; each CDR3 protein has one entry. The sample contains 870,000 or so distinct CDR3 sequences, around 28% of which appear only once. Sequencing was done on a sample of blood. The receptors were sampled from a woman older than 75 in good health.

This chain uses TRBV5-5 with TRBJ2-2; a possible D gene is TRBD1 (6 bases). Germline CDR1 reads SGHKS; CDR2 reads YYEKEE (reference sequence). This CDR3 has 15 residues. V was shortened by 4 bases and J by 0 bases, with 10 bases between the two germline ends. As DNA, the CDR3 is TGTGCCAGCAGCCATTGGACAGCGAACACCGGGGAGCTGTTTTTT. This gives the protein CASSHWTANTGELFF.

The rearrangement uses TRBV3-1 and TRBJ2-7; D might be TRBD1 (6 bases). Per germline, CDR1 LGHDT and CDR2 YNNKEL (reference sequence). V lost 1 base, J lost 5 bases, and 18 bases lay in between. The CDR3 runs to 16 residues. This CDR3 is CASSQVSARGRDEQYF. CDR3 nucleotide sequence: TGTGCCAGCAGCCAAGTATCCGCCAGGGGTCGCGACGAGCAGTACTTC.

Points on this clonotype: Since a much larger clone is just one base distant, this may be a read error. The rearrangement uses TRBV20-1 and TRBJ2-6, with 8 bases matching TRBD1. The germline CDR1 and CDR2 sequences are DFQATT and SNEGSKA (reference sequence). This CDR3 is built from 16 residues. DNA for the CDR3: TGCAGTGCGGACGGACAGGGCCGACCTGGGGCCAACGTCCGGACTTTC. This encodes CSADGQGRPGANVRTF.

This clonotype was picked up many times. The chain has TRBV5-5 and TRBJ2-1; D ambiguous. The CDR3 has 16 amino acids. Trimming took off 0 bases at V and 6 bases at J, with 16 bases between the two ends. From germline, CDR1 is SGHKS and CDR2 YYEKEE (reference sequence). CDR3 protein: CASSLDGNPLGNEQFF. CDR3 in DNA: TGTGCCAGCAGCTTGGACGGCAACCCTTTGGGCAATGAGCAGTTCTTC.

With regard to this clonotype: The junction does not match germline at one end; this may be a read error. The CDR3 sequence is CASAPTFNTYERYF. The CDR3 bases are TGTGCCAGCGCACCAACGTTTAACACCTACGAGCGGTACTTC. The V and J genes are TRBV6-1 and TRBJ2-7; D is unresolved. The V gene's germline CDR1 is MNHNS and CDR2 SASEGT. CDR3 length equals 14 residues.

With regard to this clonotype: This may be a read error, as it is one base from a much larger clone. The rearrangement uses TRBV12-3 or TRBV12-4 and TRBJ2-3; 8 bases map to TRBD1. The length of the CDR3 is 15 residues. The CDR3 DNA follows: TGTGCCAGCAGCTTTGCAGGACAGGGTACAGATGCGCAGTATTTT. Translating gives CASSFAGQGTDAQYF.

This clonotype was counted between two and nine times. The chain joins TRBV12-3 or TRBV12-4 to TRBJ2-2; D may be TRBD2 (6 bases). The CDR3 runs to 16 residues. Trimming took off 7 bases at V and 4 bases at J, with 19 bases between the two ends. DNA for the CDR3: TGTGCCAGCACTCAACGGGGGTCGCTGCGCACCGGGGAGCTGTTTTTT. This encodes CASTQRGSLRTGELFF.

The CDR3 sequence: CASRQGSISYNEQFF. Written as DNA, the CDR3 is TGTGCCAGCAGACAGGGATCGATCTCCTACAATGAGCAGTTCTTC. V is TRBV27 and J is TRBJ2-1, with D perhaps TRBD1 (6 bases). V shed 6 bases and J shed 0 bases, with 12 bases lying between them. The CDR3 is 15 residues long. The germline V gene encodes CDR1 MNHEY and CDR2 SMNVEV (reference sequence).

This clonotype has at least ten counts. The chain joins TRBV6-2 or TRBV6-3 to TRBJ2-7; TRBD1 matches 7 bases. CDR1 is MNHEY and CDR2 is SVGEGT in the germline V gene. There are 15 residues in the CDR3. J lost 3 bases, V lost 5 bases, and 10 bases had no gene match. The CDR3 nucleotides read TGTGCCAGCAGTGAGGACAGGAACCGCAACTACGAGCAGTACTTC. Translated, it gives CASSEDRNRNYEQYF.

This clonotype came up many times. The chain joins TRBV29-1 to TRBJ1-2; D gene ambiguous. This CDR3 is 12 amino acids long. Trimming shortened V by 2 bases and J by 5 bases, and 9 bases separated the two germline ends. Germline V gene lookup returns CDR1 SQVTM and CDR2 ANQGSEA. In DNA, the CDR3 is TGCAGCGTTGAAAGGGTAGGGTATGGCTACACCTTC. Translated, it gives CSVERVGYGYTF.

This clonotype has ten or more counts. The CDR3 DNA reads as TGTGCCATCAGTGAGTCCTCCTTCGGGGACGAGCAGTACTTC. Protein: CAISESSFGDEQYF. This sequence joins TRBV10-3 and TRBJ2-7; the D gene is possibly TRBD2 (5 bases). Trimming shortened V by 0 bases and J by 5 bases, and 11 bases separated the two germline ends. The CDR3 covers 14 residues. CDR1 and CDR2 from the germline V gene are ENHRY and SYGVKD.

The chain is built from TRBV5-6 and TRBJ2-3; 7 nucleotides align to TRBD1. The CDR3 is 15 amino acids. Losses at the gene ends were 4 bases for V and 3 bases for J; bases not matched to a gene: 8. Germline-derived CDR1 and CDR2 are SGHDT and YYEEEE. The DNA for the CDR3 is TGTGCCAGCAGCGACTACAGGGGTAGGACAGATACGCAGTATTTT. It is translated as CASSDYRGRTDTQYF.

The rearrangement uses TRBV3-1 and TRBJ1-1, with 7 bases aligning to TRBD1. V was clipped by 2 bases and J by 8 bases; unmatched bases: 5. The germline gives CDR1 LGHDT, CDR2 YNNKEL (reference sequence). CDR3 size: 13 residues. The CDR3 nucleotides are TGTGCCAGCAGCCAACGGACAGGTTTGGAAGCTTTCTTT. Amino acid sequence: CASSQRTGLEAFF. The full variable domain, in which reference TRBV3-1 and TRBJ1-1 provide the parts outside the CDR3, is DTAVSQTPKYLVTQMGNDKSIKCEQNLGHDTMYWYKQDSKKFLKIMFSYNNKELIINETVPNRFSPKSPDKAHLNLHINSLELGDSAVYFCASSQRTGLEAFFGQGTRLTVV.

The chain combines TRBV7-2 with TRBJ2-5, with D perhaps TRBD1 or TRBD2 (5 bases each). The CDR3 length is 16 residues. The germline V gene encodes CDR1 SGHTA and CDR2 FQGNSA. V was trimmed by 5 bases and J by 1 base, leaving 17 bases between them. Written as DNA, the CDR3 is TGTGCCAGCAGCCAAGCGGTGGGGGTGTTCCAAGAGACCCAGTACTTC. It encodes CASSQAVGVFQETQYF.

As to this clonotype: With a much larger clone just one base away, this may be a read error. This rearrangement joins TRBV10-3 to TRBJ2-7; no firm D call. Judging by the DNA end, TRBJ2-5 fits better; the J call may be wrong. CDR1 and CDR2 from the germline V gene are ENHRY and SYGVKD. The CDR3 loop spans 14 amino acids. CDR3 DNA: TGTGCCATCAGTGGGCATCAGGCCAAAGAGACCCAGTACTTC. Protein: CAISGHQAKETQYF.

This clonotype was seen only a few times. This chain links TRBV11-2 with TRBJ2-1; 16 bases line up with TRBD2. Germline V CDR1 and CDR2: SGHAT, FQNNGV. J was trimmed by 1 base and V by 6 bases; bases with no gene match: 12. The CDR3 is 20 residues long. For the CDR3, the DNA is TGTGCCAGCAGAAGCACCGGGACTAGCGGGGGGGCCGGTTCCTACAATGAGCAGTTCTTC. Translated: CASRSTGTSGGAGSYNEQFF.

The chain recombines TRBV3-1 with TRBJ2-1, with D perhaps matching TRBD1 or TRBD2 (5 bases each). Trimming cost V 2 bases and J 15 bases, with 11 bases left between them. Germline V lookup: CDR1 LGHDT, CDR2 YNNKEL (reference sequence). The CDR3 totals 11 residues. The CDR3 region has the DNA TGTGCCAGCAGCCAACAAGGGGCGGGGTTCTTC. This gives the protein CASSQQGAGFF.

This clonotype was seen a few times. The chain couples TRBV6-6 to TRBJ1-2, with TRBD1 matching over 7 bases. Germline V gene data show CDR1 as MNHNY and CDR2 as SVGAGI (reference sequence). This CDR3 has 14 residues. V lost 6 bases to trimming and J lost 8 bases; unmatched junction nucleotides: 12. The CDR3 DNA reads TGTGCCAGCAGACCAGGACAGGAGGTTGGGGGCTACACCTTC. It is translated as CASRPGQEVGGYTF.

This clonotype appeared a few times. This chain connects TRBV7-9 to TRBJ1-4; TRBD1 matches at 7 bases. CDR3 size: 15 residues. Germline-derived CDR1 and CDR2 are SEHNR and FQNEAQ (reference sequence). Germline trimming cut 5 bases from V and 6 bases from J; bases unmatched to any gene: 9. The CDR3 region is CASSLDRDSHEKLFF. As DNA, the CDR3 is TGTGCCAGCAGCCTCGACAGGGACTCGCATGAAAAACTGTTTTTT.

CDR3 DNA sequence: TGTGCCTGGAGCCGTTATAATGAAAAACTGTTTTTT. Translated: CAWSRYNEKLFF. This chain joins TRBV30 and TRBJ1-4; D is unclear. The ends were cut back, 3 bases at V and 4 bases at J, with 6 bases in the middle. The length of the CDR3 is 12 residues. CDR1 is GTSNPN, CDR2 SVGIG, per germline (reference sequence).

This clonotype was counted between two and nine times. Given a much more abundant clone one base away, this may be a read error. This chain joins TRBV24-1 and TRBJ2-1, with D maybe TRBD2 (7 bases). V lost 5 bases to trimming and J lost 13 bases, with 17 bases between them. CDR3 length: 13 residues. Germline CDR1 KGHDR, CDR2 SFDVKD. The chain's CDR3 is CATSAGGVETQFF. DNA of the CDR3: TGTGCCACCAGTGCGGGGGGCGTCGAGACCCAGTTCTTC.

Worth noting for this clonotype: Being one base from a much bigger clone, this may be a read error. The V gene is TRBV12-3 or TRBV12-4, the J gene TRBJ1-4, with D unclear. The CDR3 is 13 amino acids. The DNA of the CDR3 is TGTGCCAGCACCGGAGGGAGGAATGAAAAACGGTTTTTT. Protein product: CASTGGRNEKRFF.

The genes are TRBV12-3 or TRBV12-4 and TRBJ2-7, with 9 bases that match TRBD2. V lost 6 bases, J lost 5 bases, and 14 bases stayed unmatched. There are 16 residues in the CDR3. CDR3 amino acids: CASSVGLDSGSDEQYF. The CDR3 nucleotides are TGTGCCAGCAGCGTCGGGTTAGATAGCGGGAGCGACGAGCAGTACTTC.

This clonotype was seen at least ten times. V gene TRBV3-1 combines with J gene TRBJ2-7; D is undetermined. V was trimmed by 1 base and J by 6 bases, leaving 16 bases between them. The length of the CDR3 is 15 residues. Germline V lookup: CDR1 LGHDT, CDR2 YNNKEL (reference sequence). The chain's CDR3 is CASSQGSTIYREQYF. The CDR3 DNA sequence: TGTGCCAGCAGCCAAGGAAGCACCATCTATCGCGAGCAGTACTTC.

This clonotype was counted ten times or more. The J gene is TRBJ2-5, the V gene TRBV11-2, with 10 bases fitting TRBD2. From germline, CDR1 is SGHAT and CDR2 FQNNGV. The CDR3 has 15 amino acids. The V gene end was trimmed by 5 bases and the J gene end by 2 bases; junction bases not matched to a gene: 5. CDR3 in amino acids: CASSALAGTQETQYF. In DNA form, the CDR3 reads TGTGCCAGCAGCGCACTAGCGGGGACTCAAGAGACCCAGTACTTC.

The chain links TRBV4-1 to TRBJ2-1, with D perhaps TRBD2 (6 bases). The CDR3 runs 15 residues. Between the trimmed V and J ends, which lost 4 bases and 13 bases, there was a span of 23 bases. Germline CDR1 is MGHRA and CDR2 is YSYEKL. The CDR3 sequence: CASSRTAGIGEAQFF. CDR3 coding DNA: TGCGCCAGCAGCCGGACGGCGGGGATAGGGGAAGCCCAGTTCTTC.

This clonotype has ten or more counts. In DNA form, the CDR3 reads TGCAGCGTTGCCCCTGGAACAGGGGGCGCCTATGGCTACACCTTC. Translated: CSVAPGTGGAYGYTF. The chain couples TRBV29-1 to TRBJ1-2, with 9 positions matching TRBD1. This CDR3 contains 15 residues. V dropped 4 bases and J dropped 4; count of bases not matched to a gene: 10. Germline V CDR1 and CDR2: SQVTM, ANQGSEA.

This clonotype was detected a few times. The chain combines TRBV18 with TRBJ2-3, with 8 bases identical to TRBD1. After removal of 6 bases from V and 2 bases from J, the junction contained 7 bases not matched to a gene. This CDR3 has 15 amino acids. The germline CDR1 and CDR2 sequences are KGHSH and LQKENI. This CDR3 is CASSERTGPTDTQYF. Written as DNA, the CDR3 is TGTGCCAGCTCGGAGAGGACAGGGCCCACAGATACGCAGTATTTT.

The chain couples TRBV6-6 to TRBJ1-6, with 10 bases identical to TRBD1. V shed 7 bases and J 7 bases; nucleotides not matched to a gene: 7. Germline assignment: CDR1 MNHNY and CDR2 SVGAGI (reference sequence). The CDR3 runs to 15 residues. CDR3: CASTPGDRGNSPLHF. CDR3 in DNA: TGTGCCAGCACTCCAGGGGACAGGGGAAATTCACCCCTCCACTTT.

At least ten counts were recorded for this clonotype. V usage is TRBV7-2 and J usage is TRBJ2-7, with a possible D match to TRBD2 (5 bases). The CDR3 consists of 15 residues. Germline CDR1 is SGHTA and CDR2 is FQGNSA. Deletions cut 5 bases from V and 1 base from J, with 15 bases between. This chain's CDR3 is CASSRNGLSSYEQYF. The DNA of the CDR3 is TGTGCCAGCAGCAGAAACGGACTGTCTTCCTACGAGCAGTACTTC.

This clonotype was picked up many times. V is TRBV10-2 and J is TRBJ2-7; D might be TRBD2 (5 bases). The V end lost 3 bases, the J end lost 4 bases, and 13 bases lay between the germline ends. Germline V gene lookup returns CDR1 WSHSY and CDR2 SAAADI. The CDR3 runs 14 residues. CDR3 region: CASSEPGIPYEQYF. The CDR3 nucleotides are TGCGCCAGCAGTGAACCCGGGATACCTTACGAGCAGTACTTC.